The T cell receptor (beta chain) described here comes from a study of blood T cell repertoires in COVID-19. About the research overall: Sample material is recorded as cDNA or gDNA derived from T cells, B-cell-depleted T cells, or PBMCs.

Per the study methods: Quantification of nucleated cells was approximated via reference gene primer amplification. The protocol was immunoSEQ multiplex PCR, while the TCRdb copy is restricted to in-frame clones and leaves out a portion. From that table come the V and J calls and clone size; the DNA was used to work out D and trimming. Of some 120,000 clones in the sample, about nine tenths were seen once. V dropped 5 bases and J dropped 0 bases, with 10 bases sitting between them. Germline lookup yields CDR1 LNHNV and CDR2 YYDKDF (reference sequence). The CDR3 length is 14 residues. The J gene is TRBJ2-5, the V gene TRBV15; perhaps TRBD2 as D (6 bases). The TCR was taken from a human donor with active COVID-19. The donor label of this sample is uncertain. Material for sequencing was peripheral blood. The CDR3 sequence is CATSRETYQETQYF. CDR3 DNA sequence: TGTGCCACCAGCCGGGAGACATACCAAGAGACCCAGTACTTC.